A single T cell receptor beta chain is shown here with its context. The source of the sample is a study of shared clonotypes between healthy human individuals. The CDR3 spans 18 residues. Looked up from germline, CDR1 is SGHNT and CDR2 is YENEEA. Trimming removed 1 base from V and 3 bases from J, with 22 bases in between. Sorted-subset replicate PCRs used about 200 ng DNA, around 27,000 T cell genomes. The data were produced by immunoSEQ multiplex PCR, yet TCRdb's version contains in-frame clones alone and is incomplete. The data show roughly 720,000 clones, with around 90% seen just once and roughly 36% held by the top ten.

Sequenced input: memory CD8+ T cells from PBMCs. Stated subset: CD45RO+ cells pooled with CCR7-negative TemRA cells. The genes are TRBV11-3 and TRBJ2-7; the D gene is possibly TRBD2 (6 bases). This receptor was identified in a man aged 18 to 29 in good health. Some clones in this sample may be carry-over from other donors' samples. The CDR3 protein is CASSLAFSLGRWFYEQYF. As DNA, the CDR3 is TGTGCCAGCAGCTTAGCCTTCTCCCTAGGGAGGTGGTTCTACGAGCAGTACTTC.